This TCR beta chain was retrieved from a study of CD8 T cells in Susac syndrome. Notes on the study in general: The study recognized that its TCR sequencing and HLA analysis covered a relatively small number of individuals.

Sequencing of TCR beta was performed on blood CD8+ and CD4+ T cells. This clonotype is a singleton in its sample. Its antigen is unidentified. When the RNA was reverse transcribed, random hexamers were used with an input of about 0.5 to 1 ug. TCRdb recomputed calls from the immunoSEQ multiplex PCR reads with MiXCR, one row per CDR3 protein. The data contain about 83,000 distinct CDR3 sequences, 90% to 97% of them singletons. The CDR3 extends over 15 amino acids. V lost 0 bases and J 5 bases, leaving 14 bases between the germline ends. CDR1 and CDR2 from the germline V gene are SGHRS and YFSETQ. The clonotype comes from a human donor with Susac syndrome. This chain connects TRBV5-1 to TRBJ2-5, with a weak D call TRBD2 (6 bases). The specimen was CD8+ T cells from PBMCs. CDR3 DNA sequence: TGCGCCAGCAGCTTGGACTTACAGGCGGGGGAGACCCAGTACTTC. This sequence encodes CASSLDLQAGETQYF.